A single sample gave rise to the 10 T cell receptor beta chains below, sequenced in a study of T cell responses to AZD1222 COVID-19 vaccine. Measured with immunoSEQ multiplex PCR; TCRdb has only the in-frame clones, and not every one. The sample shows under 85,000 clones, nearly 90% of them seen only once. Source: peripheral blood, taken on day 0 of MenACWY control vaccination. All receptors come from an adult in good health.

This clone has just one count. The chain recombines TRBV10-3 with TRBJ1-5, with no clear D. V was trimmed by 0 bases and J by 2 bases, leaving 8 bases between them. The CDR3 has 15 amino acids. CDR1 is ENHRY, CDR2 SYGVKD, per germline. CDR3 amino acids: CAISESGIGNQPQHF. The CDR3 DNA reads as TGTGCCATCAGTGAGTCGGGGATAGGCAATCAGCCCCAGCATTTT.

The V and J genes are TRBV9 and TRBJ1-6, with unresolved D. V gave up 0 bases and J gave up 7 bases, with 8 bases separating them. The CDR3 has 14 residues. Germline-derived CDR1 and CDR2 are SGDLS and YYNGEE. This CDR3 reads CASSVGGRNSPLHF. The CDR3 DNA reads TGTGCCAGCAGCGTAGGAGGGCGCAATTCACCCCTCCACTTT.

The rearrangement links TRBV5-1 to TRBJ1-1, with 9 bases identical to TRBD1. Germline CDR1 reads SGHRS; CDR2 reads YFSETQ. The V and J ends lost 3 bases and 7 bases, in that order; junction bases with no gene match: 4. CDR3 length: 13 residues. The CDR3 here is CASSWTGDGEAFF. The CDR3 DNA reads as TGCGCCAGCAGCTGGACAGGGGATGGTGAAGCTTTCTTT.

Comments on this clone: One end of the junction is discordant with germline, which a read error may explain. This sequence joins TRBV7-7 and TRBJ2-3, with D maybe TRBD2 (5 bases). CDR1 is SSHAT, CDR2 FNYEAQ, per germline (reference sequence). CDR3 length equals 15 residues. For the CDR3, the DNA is TGTGCTAGCAGCCCAGGTGGACTCAGCACAGATACGCAGTATTTT. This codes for CASSPGGLSTDTQYF.

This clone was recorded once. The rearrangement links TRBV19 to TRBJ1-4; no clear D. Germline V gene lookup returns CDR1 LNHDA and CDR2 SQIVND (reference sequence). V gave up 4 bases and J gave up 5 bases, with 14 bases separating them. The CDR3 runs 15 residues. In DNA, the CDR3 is TGTGCCAGTAGTACAGCGGGCAGGCGGAATGAAAAACTGTTTTTT. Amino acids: CASSTAGRRNEKLFF.

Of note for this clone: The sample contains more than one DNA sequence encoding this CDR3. CDR3 sequence reads: CASSIPGPHTEAFF. The DNA for the CDR3 is TGTGCCAGTAGTATACCCGGGCCACACACTGAAGCTTTCTTT. The chain is built from TRBV19 and TRBJ1-1, with no clear D. CDR1 is LNHDA and CDR2 is SQIVND in the germline V gene (reference sequence). V lost 2 bases and J 3 bases, leaving 10 bases between the germline ends. The CDR3 consists of 14 residues.

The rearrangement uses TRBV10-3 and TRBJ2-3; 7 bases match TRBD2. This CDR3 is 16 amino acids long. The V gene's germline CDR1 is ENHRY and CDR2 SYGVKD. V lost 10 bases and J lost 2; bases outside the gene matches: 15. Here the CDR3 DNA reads TGTGCCACACGCTGGTCCCTTGCGGGGGACACAGATACGCAGTATTTT. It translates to CATRWSLAGDTDTQYF.

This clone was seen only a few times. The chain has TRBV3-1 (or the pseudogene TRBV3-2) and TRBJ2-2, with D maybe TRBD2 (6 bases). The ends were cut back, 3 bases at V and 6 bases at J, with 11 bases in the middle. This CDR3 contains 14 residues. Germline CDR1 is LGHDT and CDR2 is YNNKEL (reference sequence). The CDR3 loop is CASSQGREAGELFF. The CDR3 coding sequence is TGTGCCAGCAGCCAGGGAAGGGAGGCCGGGGAGCTGTTTTTT.

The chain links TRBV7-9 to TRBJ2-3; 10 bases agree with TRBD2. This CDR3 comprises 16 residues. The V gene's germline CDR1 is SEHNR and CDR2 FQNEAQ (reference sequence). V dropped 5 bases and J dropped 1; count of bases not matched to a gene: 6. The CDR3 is CASSAIAGGRTDTQYF. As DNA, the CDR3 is TGTGCCAGCAGCGCTATAGCGGGGGGACGCACAGATACGCAGTATTTT.

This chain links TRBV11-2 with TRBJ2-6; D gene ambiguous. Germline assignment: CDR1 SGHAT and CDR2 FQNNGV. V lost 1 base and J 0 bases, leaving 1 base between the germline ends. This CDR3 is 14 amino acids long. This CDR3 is CASSLGSGANVLTF. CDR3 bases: TGTGCCAGCAGCTTAGGCTCTGGGGCCAACGTCCTGACTTTC.